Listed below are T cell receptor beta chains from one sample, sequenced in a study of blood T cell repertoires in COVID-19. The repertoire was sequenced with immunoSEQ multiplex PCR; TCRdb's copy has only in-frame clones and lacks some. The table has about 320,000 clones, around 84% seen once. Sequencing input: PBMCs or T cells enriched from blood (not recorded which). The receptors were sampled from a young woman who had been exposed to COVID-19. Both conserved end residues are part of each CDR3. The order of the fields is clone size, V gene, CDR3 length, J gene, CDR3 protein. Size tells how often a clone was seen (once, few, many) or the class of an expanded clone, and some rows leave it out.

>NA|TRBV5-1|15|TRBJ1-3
CASSRTGDAGNTIYF
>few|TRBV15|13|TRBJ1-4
CATSSTGEGKLFF
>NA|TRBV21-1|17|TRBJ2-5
CASSKGEFQRYQETQYF
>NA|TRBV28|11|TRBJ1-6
CASRLNSPLHF
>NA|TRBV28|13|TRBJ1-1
CASRGGVSTEAFF
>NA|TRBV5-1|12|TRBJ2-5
CASQRGEETQYF
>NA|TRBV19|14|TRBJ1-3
CASSIKGVVDTIYF
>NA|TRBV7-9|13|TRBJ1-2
CASSSHSSYGYTF
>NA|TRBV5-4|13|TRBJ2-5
CASSRDSQETQYF
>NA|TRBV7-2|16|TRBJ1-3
CASSLAFGRGRNTIYF
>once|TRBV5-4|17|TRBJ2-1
CASSLGFRDRGRNEQFF
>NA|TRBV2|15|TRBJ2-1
CASSEVLAGANEQFF
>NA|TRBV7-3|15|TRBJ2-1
CASSGTSGTDRVQFF
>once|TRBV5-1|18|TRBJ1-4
CASSFEKILGTVHEKLFF
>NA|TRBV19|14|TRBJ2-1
CASLTSGSRSEQFF
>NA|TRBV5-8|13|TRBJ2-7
CASTRTGGYEQYF
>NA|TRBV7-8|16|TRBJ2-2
CASSLDFYRAAGELFF
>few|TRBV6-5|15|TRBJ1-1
CASRTRLQGSAEAFF
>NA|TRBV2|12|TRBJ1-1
CATKGAPTEAFF
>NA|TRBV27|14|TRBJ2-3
CASSWGFTADTQYF
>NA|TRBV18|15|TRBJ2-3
CASSPGQGGTDTQYF
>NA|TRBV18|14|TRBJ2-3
CASSPVGSGDTQYF
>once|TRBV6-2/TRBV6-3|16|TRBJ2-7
CASSLGSGVYSYEQYF
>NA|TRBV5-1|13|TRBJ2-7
CASSEGTSYEQYF
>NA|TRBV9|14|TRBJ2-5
CASSARTGQETQYF
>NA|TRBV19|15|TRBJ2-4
CASSIDLLAKNIQYF
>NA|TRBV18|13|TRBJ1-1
CASSLTGDTEAFF
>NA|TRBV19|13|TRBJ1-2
CASSISEGGGYTF
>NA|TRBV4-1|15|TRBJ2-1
CASSPRLAGGNEQFF
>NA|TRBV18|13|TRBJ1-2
CASSPRANYGYTF
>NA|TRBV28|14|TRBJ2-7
CASSLGGATYEQYF
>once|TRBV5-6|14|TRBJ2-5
CASSTRTGFETQYF
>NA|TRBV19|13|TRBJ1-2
CASSRGTGHGYTF
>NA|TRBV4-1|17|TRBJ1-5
CASSRYGGPLLNQPQHF
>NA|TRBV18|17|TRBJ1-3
CASSPLRTGGSGNTIYF
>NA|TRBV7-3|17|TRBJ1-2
CASSLRGKLKADHGYTF
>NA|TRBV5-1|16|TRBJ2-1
CASSPLAGGSYNEQFF
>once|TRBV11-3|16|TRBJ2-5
CASSLDRGRGQETQYF
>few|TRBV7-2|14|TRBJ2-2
CASSFSRVGGELFF
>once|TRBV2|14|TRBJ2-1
CASVLSAPYNEQFF
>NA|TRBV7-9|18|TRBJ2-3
CASSLGPGLGLATDTQYF
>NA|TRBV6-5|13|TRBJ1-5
CASSKDTNQPQHF
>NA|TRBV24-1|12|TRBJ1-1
CATSDTTGGAFF
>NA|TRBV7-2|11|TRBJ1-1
CASSGGVGAFF
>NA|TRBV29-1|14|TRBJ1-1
CSVEIVGGMTEAFF
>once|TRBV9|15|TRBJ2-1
CASSVGGRVYNEQFF
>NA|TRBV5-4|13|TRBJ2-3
CASSLAKENTQYF
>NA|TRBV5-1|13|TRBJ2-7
CASSLGSVYEQYF
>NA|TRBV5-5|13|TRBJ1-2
CASAPTVEYGYTF
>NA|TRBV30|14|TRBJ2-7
CAWSLGVGTYEQYF
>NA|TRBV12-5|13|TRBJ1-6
CASGLNEESPLHF
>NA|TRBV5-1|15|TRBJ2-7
CASSPGQGFSYEQYF
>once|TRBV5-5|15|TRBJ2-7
CASSLGQGASYEQYF
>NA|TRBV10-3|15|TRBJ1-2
CAISEIREDNYGYTF
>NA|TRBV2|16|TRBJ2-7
CASSEYGDRGSYEQYF